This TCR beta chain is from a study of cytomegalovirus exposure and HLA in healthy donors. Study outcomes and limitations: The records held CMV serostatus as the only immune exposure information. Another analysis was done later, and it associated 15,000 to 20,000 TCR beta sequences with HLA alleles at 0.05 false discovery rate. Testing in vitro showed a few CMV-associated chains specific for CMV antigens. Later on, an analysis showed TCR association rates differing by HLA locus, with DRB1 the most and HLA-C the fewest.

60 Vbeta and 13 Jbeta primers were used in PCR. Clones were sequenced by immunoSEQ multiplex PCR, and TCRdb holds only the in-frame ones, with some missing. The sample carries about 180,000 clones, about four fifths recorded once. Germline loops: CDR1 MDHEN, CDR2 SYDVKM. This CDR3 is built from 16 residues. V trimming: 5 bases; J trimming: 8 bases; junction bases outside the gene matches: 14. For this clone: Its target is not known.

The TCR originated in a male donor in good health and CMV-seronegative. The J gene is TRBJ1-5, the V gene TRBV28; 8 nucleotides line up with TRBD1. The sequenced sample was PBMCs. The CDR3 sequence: CASSPTGYRGEKPQHF. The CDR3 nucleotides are TGTGCCAGCAGTCCGACCGGGTACAGGGGGGAGAAGCCCCAGCATTTT.